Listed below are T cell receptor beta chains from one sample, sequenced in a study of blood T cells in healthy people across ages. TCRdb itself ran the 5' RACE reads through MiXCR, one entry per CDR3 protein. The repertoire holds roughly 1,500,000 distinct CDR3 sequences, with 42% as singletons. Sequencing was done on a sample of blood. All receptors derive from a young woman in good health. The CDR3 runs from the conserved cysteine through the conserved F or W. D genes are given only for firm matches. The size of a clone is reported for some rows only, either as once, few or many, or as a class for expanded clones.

DNA: TGTGCCAGCAGGCCGACTAACGGGAGAAGGGTCGATGAGCAGTTCTTC
CDR3: CASRPTNGRRVDEQFF
size: .
D: .
V: TRBV28
J: TRBJ2-1

DNA: TGTGCCATCAGTGAAGGGAACGTTCGTAATTCACCCCTCCACTTT
CDR3: CAISEGNVRNSPLHF
size: few
D: .
V: TRBV10-3
J: TRBJ1-6

DNA: TGTGCCAGCACCCGCCAAGGCATATCTGGGGCCAACGTCCTGACTTTC
CDR3: CASTRQGISGANVLTF
size: few
D: .
V: TRBV27
J: TRBJ2-6

DNA: TGCAGTGCTAGTCAAATAGCGGGGGCCTACAATGAGCAGTTCTTC
CDR3: CSASQIAGAYNEQFF
size: few
D: TRBD2
V: TRBV20-1
J: TRBJ2-1

DNA: TGTGCCAGCAGCTACCCTACTAGCGGGAGCGGAGGCAATGAGCAGTTCTTC
CDR3: CASSYPTSGSGGNEQFF
size: .
D: TRBD2
V: TRBV7-9
J: TRBJ2-1

DNA: TGTGCCAGCAGCCCCCTTCCGGCACTAGCGGGGGGGGCACCGTCCTACAATGAGCAGTTCTTC
CDR3: CASSPLPALAGGAPSYNEQFF
size: .
D: TRBD2
V: TRBV4-2
J: TRBJ2-1

DNA: TGCAGTGCACCGACTAGCGGGAGGCCACAGAAGACCCAGTACTTC
CDR3: CSAPTSGRPQKTQYF
size: .
D: TRBD2
V: TRBV20-1
J: TRBJ2-5

DNA: TGTGCCACCAGCAGAGACGACCGTAGGCTAAACTATGGCTACACCTTC
CDR3: CATSRDDRRLNYGYTF
size: .
D: .
V: TRBV15
J: TRBJ1-2

DNA: TGTGCCAGCAGTTTGGACCCCGGGTCAACTTACGAGCAGTACTTC
CDR3: CASSLDPGSTYEQYF
size: few
D: .
V: TRBV27
J: TRBJ2-7

DNA: TGTGCCAGCAGCCAAGGGGACGTAAAGTACTTC
CDR3: CASSQGDVKYF
size: few
D: .
V: TRBV6-2/TRBV6-3
J: TRBJ2-7

DNA: TGTGCCAGCAGCCCAGGACTAGCGGGAGGTGTTCACTACGAGCAGTACTTC
CDR3: CASSPGLAGGVHYEQYF
size: few
D: TRBD2
V: TRBV5-5
J: TRBJ2-7

DNA: TGTGCCAGCAGCCAGAACGGACAGGGTGCTCAGCCCCAGCATTTT
CDR3: CASSQNGQGAQPQHF
size: .
D: TRBD1
V: TRBV7-8
J: TRBJ1-5

DNA: TGCGCCAGCAGCCAAGTCCCAGACAGAAACTATGGCTACACCTTC
CDR3: CASSQVPDRNYGYTF
size: few
D: .
V: TRBV4-1
J: TRBJ1-2

DNA: TGCGCCAGCAGCCTACCGGGACAGGGGACTGAAAAACTGTTTTTT
CDR3: CASSLPGQGTEKLFF
size: .
D: TRBD1
V: TRBV5-1
J: TRBJ1-4

DNA: TGCGCCAGCAGGGGCGGGACAGGGGCCGCCGAGCAGTACTTC
CDR3: CASRGGTGAAEQYF
size: .
D: TRBD1
V: TRBV5-1
J: TRBJ2-7

DNA: TGTGCCATCAGTGCCCTAGGAGGGGTTACAGGGGGGGATAACACTGAAGCTTTCTTT
CDR3: CAISALGGVTGGDNTEAFF
size: .
D: TRBD1
V: TRBV10-3
J: TRBJ1-1

DNA: TGCGCCAGCAGCCAAGACCCCGTGACCCGGGGGCAGTACTTC
CDR3: CASSQDPVTRGQYF
size: .
D: .
V: TRBV4-1
J: TRBJ2-5

DNA: TGTGCCAGCAGTTACTCGCGGGGGGCAGGGAATGAGCAGTTCTTC
CDR3: CASSYSRGAGNEQFF
size: few
D: TRBD2
V: TRBV6-5
J: TRBJ2-1

DNA: TGTGCCATCAGTGAGTCTACGGGGGCAGGAGGTCGTGGCTACACCTTC
CDR3: CAISESTGAGGRGYTF
size: few
D: .
V: TRBV10-3
J: TRBJ1-2

DNA: TGTGCCATCACTGACGGGACTAGCCTCTACAATGAGCAGTTCTTC
CDR3: CAITDGTSLYNEQFF
size: .
D: TRBD2
V: TRBV10-3
J: TRBJ2-1

DNA: TGTGCCAGCAGTTTTCAGGGAGATGGAGCCAAAAACATTCAGTACTTC
CDR3: CASSFQGDGAKNIQYF
size: few
D: .
V: TRBV2
J: TRBJ2-4

DNA: TGTGCCATCAGTGAGGACATTTACACTGAAGCTTTCTTT
CDR3: CAISEDIYTEAFF
size: once
D: .
V: TRBV10-3
J: TRBJ1-1

DNA: TGTGCCAGCAGTTCGGACAGGGCCGAGTACTATAATTCACCCCTCCACTTT
CDR3: CASSSDRAEYYNSPLHF
size: many
D: TRBD1
V: TRBV6-2/TRBV6-3
J: TRBJ1-6

DNA: TGTGCCAGCAGCCTTCAGGGGCCACCCTATAATTCACCCCTCCACTTT
CDR3: CASSLQGPPYNSPLHF
size: .
D: .
V: TRBV2
J: TRBJ1-6

DNA: TGCGCCAGCAGCCAAGATTCGGGGGCAGATACGCAGTATTTT
CDR3: CASSQDSGADTQYF
size: few
D: .
V: TRBV4-1
J: TRBJ2-3

DNA: TGTGCCAGCAGGCCCCGGGACAATGGCTACACCTTC
CDR3: CASRPRDNGYTF
size: few
D: .
V: TRBV6-6
J: TRBJ1-2

DNA: TGTGCCAGCAGTTTCAGGGTGGGGAACACTGAAGCTTTCTTT
CDR3: CASSFRVGNTEAFF
size: .
D: .
V: TRBV6-2/TRBV6-3
J: TRBJ1-1

DNA: TGTGCCAGCAGCTTAAGGGGAGGGGGAGCCTCCTACAATGAGCAGTACTTC
CDR3: CASSLRGGGASYNEQYF
size: .
D: .
V: TRBV7-8
J: TRBJ2-7

DNA: TGTGCCAGCAGTTTATTGGCCGGGACGCAGAGCACAGATACGCAGTATTTT
CDR3: CASSLLAGTQSTDTQYF
size: .
D: .
V: TRBV28
J: TRBJ2-3

DNA: TGTGCCAGCAGTTACTGCGGACACACCTTC
CDR3: CASSYCGHTF
size: few
D: .
V: TRBV6-5
J: TRBJ1-2

DNA: TGTGCCAGCAGCCAAGACAACAGCCTTGGAAACACCATATATTTT
CDR3: CASSQDNSLGNTIYF
size: once
D: .
V: TRBV4-2
J: TRBJ1-3

DNA: TGTGCCAGCAGCCGATGGGCTAGCGGGGTTTACAATGAGCAGTTCTTC
CDR3: CASSRWASGVYNEQFF
size: few
D: TRBD2
V: TRBV12-3/TRBV12-4
J: TRBJ2-1

DNA: TGTGCCAGCAGCTCGGGACAAGGGTACAATCAGCCCCAGCATTTT
CDR3: CASSSGQGYNQPQHF
size: .
D: .
V: TRBV12-3/TRBV12-4
J: TRBJ1-5

DNA: TGTGCCAGCAGCTTAGAGGGGACAGGAGGCAATCAGCCCCAGCATTTT
CDR3: CASSLEGTGGNQPQHF
size: few
D: TRBD1
V: TRBV7-2
J: TRBJ1-5

DNA: TGTGCCAGCAGCCCCCCTGGATTCGGAGAGACCCAGTACTTC
CDR3: CASSPPGFGETQYF
size: few
D: .
V: TRBV3-1
J: TRBJ2-5

DNA: TGTGCCATCAGAGTTGGTGGAGGGGCCTACAATGAGCAGTTCTTC
CDR3: CAIRVGGGAYNEQFF
size: many
D: .
V: TRBV10-3
J: TRBJ2-1

DNA: TGCAGTGCTACAAGAGCGGGGGGGGACACAGATACGCAGTATTTT
CDR3: CSATRAGGDTDTQYF
size: many
D: TRBD2
V: TRBV20-1
J: TRBJ2-3

DNA: TGCGCCAGCAGTCCAGGACAGGAAGGAAACACCATATATTTT
CDR3: CASSPGQEGNTIYF
size: .
D: TRBD1
V: TRBV5-1
J: TRBJ1-3

DNA: TGCGCCAGCAGCCCTGAGTACAATGAGCAGTACTTC
CDR3: CASSPEYNEQYF
size: once
D: .
V: TRBV5-1
J: TRBJ2-5

DNA: TGTGCCAGCAGTCCCACAGGGAGATCGCATTCACCCCTCCACTTT
CDR3: CASSPTGRSHSPLHF
size: few
D: .
V: TRBV12-3/TRBV12-4
J: TRBJ1-6

DNA: TGTGCCAGCAGTTTATCGAGGCTTGTCGGCGGCTACACCTTC
CDR3: CASSLSRLVGGYTF
size: few
D: .
V: TRBV27
J: TRBJ1-2

DNA: TGTGCCAGCAGTTCCCCCAGGGCAGGGAAATACAATGAGCAGTTCTTC
CDR3: CASSSPRAGKYNEQFF
size: .
D: .
V: TRBV28
J: TRBJ2-1

DNA: TGTGCCTGGAGAAGGGCAGAAGCTAACTATGGCTACACCTTC
CDR3: CAWRRAEANYGYTF
size: .
D: .
V: TRBV30
J: TRBJ1-2

DNA: TGCGCCAGCAGCGGCCTTAGCGGGGGGATCTACGAGCAGTACTTC
CDR3: CASSGLSGGIYEQYF
size: .
D: TRBD2
V: TRBV5-1
J: TRBJ2-7

DNA: TGCAGCGTAGGGGGGCTGTGCGGCTACGAGCAGTACTTC
CDR3: CSVGGLCGYEQYF
size: .
D: .
V: TRBV29-1
J: TRBJ2-7

DNA: TGTGCCAGCAGTTTACAGGGAAGTACTAGCACAGATACGCAGTATTTT
CDR3: CASSLQGSTSTDTQYF
size: few
D: .
V: TRBV7-2
J: TRBJ2-3

DNA: TGTGCCAGCAGGCTTAGGGGGGCTAACGAGCAGTACTTC
CDR3: CASRLRGANEQYF
size: few
D: .
V: TRBV2
J: TRBJ2-7

DNA: TGTGCCAGCAGCCAAGGGGCTAGCGGGGGGATCATTCAAGAGACCCAGTACTTC
CDR3: CASSQGASGGIIQETQYF
size: .
D: TRBD2
V: TRBV3-1
J: TRBJ2-5

DNA: TGCAGCGGTGTAAACGGGGGTGAGCAGTACTTC
CDR3: CSGVNGGEQYF
size: .
D: .
V: TRBV29-1
J: TRBJ2-7

DNA: TGCAGTGCTAGAGATCTATTAGCGGGGCCGAATCAGCCCCAGCATTTT
CDR3: CSARDLLAGPNQPQHF
size: .
D: .
V: TRBV20-1
J: TRBJ1-5

DNA: TGTGCCAGCAGCCGACCTCCTTCCCTCTACGAGCAGTACTTC
CDR3: CASSRPPSLYEQYF
size: .
D: .
V: TRBV13
J: TRBJ2-7

DNA: TGTGCCAGTACCCCAGCCACCGGGGAGCTGTTTTTT
CDR3: CASTPATGELFF
size: .
D: .
V: TRBV19
J: TRBJ2-2

DNA: TGCAGTGCCCAGGGGGCAGGGGGCGACTATGGCTACACCTTC
CDR3: CSAQGAGGDYGYTF
size: .
D: TRBD1
V: TRBV20-1
J: TRBJ1-2

DNA: TGCAGCGTCCGAGAGGCGGGAGAGGCCGGGGAGCTGTTTTTT
CDR3: CSVREAGEAGELFF
size: .
D: TRBD2
V: TRBV29-1
J: TRBJ2-2